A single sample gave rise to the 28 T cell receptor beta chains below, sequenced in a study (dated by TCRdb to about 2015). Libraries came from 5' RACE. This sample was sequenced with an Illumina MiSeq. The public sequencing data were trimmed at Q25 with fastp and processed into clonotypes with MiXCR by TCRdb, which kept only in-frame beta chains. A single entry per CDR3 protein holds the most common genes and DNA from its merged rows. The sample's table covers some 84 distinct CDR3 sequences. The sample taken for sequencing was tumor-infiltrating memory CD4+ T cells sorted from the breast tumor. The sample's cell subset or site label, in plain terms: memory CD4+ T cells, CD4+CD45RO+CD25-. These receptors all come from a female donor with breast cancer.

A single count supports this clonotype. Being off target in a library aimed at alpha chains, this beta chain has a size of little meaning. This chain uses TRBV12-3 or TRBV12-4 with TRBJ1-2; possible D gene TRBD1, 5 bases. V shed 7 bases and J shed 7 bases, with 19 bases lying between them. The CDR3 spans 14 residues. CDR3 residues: CASTRGWGESGYTF. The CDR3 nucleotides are TGTGCCAGCACCCGCGGCTGGGGCGAGAGTGGCTACACCTTC.

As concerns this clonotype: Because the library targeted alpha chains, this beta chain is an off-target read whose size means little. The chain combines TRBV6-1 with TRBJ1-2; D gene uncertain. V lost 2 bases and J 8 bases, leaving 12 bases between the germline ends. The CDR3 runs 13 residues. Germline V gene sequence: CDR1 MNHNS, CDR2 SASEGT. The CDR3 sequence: CASSERRGWGYTF. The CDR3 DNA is TGTGCCAGCAGTGAACGCCGGGGTTGGGGCTACACCTTC.

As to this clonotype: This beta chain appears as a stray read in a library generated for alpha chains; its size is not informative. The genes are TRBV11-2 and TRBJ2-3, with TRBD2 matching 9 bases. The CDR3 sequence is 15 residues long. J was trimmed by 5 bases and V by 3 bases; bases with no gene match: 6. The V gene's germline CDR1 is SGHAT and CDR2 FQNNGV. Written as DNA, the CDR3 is TGTGCCAGCAGCTTTCGCGGGGGGGCGGGAGATACGCAGTATTTT. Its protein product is CASSFRGGAGDTQYF. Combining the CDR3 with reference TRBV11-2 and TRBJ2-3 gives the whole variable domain EAGVAQSPRYKIIEKRQSVAFWCNPISGHATLYWYQQILGQGPKLLIQFQNNGVVDDSQLPKDRFSAERLKGVDSTLKIQPAKLEDSAVYLCASSFRGGAGDTQYFGPGTRLTVL.

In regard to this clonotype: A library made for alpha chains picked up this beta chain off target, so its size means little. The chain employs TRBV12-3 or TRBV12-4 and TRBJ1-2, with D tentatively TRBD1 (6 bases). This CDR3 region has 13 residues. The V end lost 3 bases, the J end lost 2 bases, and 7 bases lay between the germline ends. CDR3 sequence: CASSFDRNYGYTF. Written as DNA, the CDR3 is TGTGCCAGCAGTTTTGACAGGAACTATGGCTACACCTTC.

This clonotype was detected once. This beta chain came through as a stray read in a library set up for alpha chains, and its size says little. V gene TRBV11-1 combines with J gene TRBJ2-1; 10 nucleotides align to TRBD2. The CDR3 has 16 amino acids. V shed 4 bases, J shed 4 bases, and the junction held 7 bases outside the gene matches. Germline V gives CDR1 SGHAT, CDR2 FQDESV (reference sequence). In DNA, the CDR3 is TGTGCCAGCAGCTCCCCACTAGCGGGGCTATACAATGAGCAGTTCTTC. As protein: CASSSPLAGLYNEQFF.

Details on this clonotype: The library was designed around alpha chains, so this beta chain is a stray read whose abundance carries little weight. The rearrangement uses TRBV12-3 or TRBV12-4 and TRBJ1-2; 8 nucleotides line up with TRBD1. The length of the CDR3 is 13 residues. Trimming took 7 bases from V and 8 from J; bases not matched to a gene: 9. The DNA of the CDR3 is TGTGCCAGCACCCCGACAGGGGTGAAGGGCTACACCTTC. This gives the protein CASTPTGVKGYTF.

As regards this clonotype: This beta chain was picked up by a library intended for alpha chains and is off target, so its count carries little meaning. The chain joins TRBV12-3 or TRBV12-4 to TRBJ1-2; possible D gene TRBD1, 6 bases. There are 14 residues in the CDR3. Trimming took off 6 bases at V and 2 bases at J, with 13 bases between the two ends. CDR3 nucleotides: TGTGCCAGCAGCCGGGACACCACAAACTATGGCTACACCTTC. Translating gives CASSRDTTNYGYTF.

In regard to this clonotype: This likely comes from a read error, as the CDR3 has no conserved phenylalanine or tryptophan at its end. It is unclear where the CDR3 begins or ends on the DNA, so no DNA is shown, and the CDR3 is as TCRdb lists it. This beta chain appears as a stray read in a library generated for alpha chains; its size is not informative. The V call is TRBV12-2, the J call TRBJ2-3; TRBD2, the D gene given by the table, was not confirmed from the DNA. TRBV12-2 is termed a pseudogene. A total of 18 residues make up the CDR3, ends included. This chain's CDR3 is CASRPRQWTSRRTDTQYL.

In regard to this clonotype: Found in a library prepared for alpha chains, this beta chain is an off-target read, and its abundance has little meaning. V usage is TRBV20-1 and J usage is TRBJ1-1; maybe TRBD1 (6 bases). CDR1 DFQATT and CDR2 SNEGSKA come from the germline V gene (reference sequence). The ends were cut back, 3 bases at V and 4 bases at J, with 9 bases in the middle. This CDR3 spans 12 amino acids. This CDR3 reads CSARPGVTEAFF. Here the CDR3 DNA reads TGCAGTGCTAGGCCAGGGGTCACTGAAGCTTTCTTT.

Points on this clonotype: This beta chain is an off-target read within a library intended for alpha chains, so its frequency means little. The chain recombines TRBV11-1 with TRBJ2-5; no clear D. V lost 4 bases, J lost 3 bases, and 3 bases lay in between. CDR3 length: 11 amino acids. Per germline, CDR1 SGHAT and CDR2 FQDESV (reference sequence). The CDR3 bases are TGTGCCAGCAGCTCAAAAGAGACCCAGTACTTC. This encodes CASSSKETQYF.

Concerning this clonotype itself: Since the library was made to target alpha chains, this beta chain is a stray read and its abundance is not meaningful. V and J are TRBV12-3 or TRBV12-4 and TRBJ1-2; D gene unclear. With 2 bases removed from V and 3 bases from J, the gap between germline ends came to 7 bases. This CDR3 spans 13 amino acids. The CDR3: CASSLTRDYGYTF. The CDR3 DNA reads TGTGCCAGCAGTTTAACTAGGGACTATGGCTACACCTTC.

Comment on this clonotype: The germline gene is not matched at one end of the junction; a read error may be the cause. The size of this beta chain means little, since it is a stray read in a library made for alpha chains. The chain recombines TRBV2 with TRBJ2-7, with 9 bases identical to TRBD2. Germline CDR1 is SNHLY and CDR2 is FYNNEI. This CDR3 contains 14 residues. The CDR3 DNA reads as TGTGCCAGCAGTCTAGCGGGGCCCTCCTACGAACAGTACTTC. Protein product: CASSLAGPSYEQYF. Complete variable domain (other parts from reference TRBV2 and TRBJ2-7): EPEVTQTPSHQVTQMGQEVILRCVPISNHLYFYWYRQILGQKVEFLVSFYNNEISEKSEIFDDQFSVERPDGSNFTLKIRSTKLEDSAMYFCASSLAGPSYEQYFGPGTRLTVT.

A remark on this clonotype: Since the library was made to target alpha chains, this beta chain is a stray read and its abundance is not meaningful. As DNA, the CDR3 is TGTGCCAGCAGCCCGACACGCACCACTGATGGCTACACCTTC. This codes for CASSPTRTTDGYTF. The genes are TRBV12-3 or TRBV12-4 and TRBJ1-2; D is unclear. The CDR3 totals 14 residues. The V gene lost 6 bases and the J gene lost 6 bases, with 17 bases spanning the gap.

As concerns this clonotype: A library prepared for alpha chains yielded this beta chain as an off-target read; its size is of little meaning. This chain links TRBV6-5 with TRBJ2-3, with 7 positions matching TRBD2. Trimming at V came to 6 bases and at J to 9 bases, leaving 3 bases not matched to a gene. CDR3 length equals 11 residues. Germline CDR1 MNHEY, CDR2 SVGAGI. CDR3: CASRGAGTQYF. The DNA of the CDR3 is TGTGCCAGCAGGGGAGCGGGGACGCAGTATTTT.

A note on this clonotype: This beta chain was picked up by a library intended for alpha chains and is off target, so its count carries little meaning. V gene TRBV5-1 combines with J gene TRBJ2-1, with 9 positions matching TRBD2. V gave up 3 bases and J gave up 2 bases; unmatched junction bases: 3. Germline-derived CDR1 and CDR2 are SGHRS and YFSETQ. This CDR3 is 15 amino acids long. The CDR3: CASSSIAGAYNEQFF. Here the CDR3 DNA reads TGCGCCAGCAGCTCGATAGCGGGAGCCTACAATGAGCAGTTCTTC.

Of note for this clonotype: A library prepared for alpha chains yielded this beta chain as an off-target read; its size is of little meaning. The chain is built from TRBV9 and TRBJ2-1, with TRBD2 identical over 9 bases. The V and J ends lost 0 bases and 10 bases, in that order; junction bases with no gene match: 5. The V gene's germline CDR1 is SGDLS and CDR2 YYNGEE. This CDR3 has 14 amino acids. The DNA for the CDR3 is TGTGCCAGCAGCGTAGACCTAGCGGGATGGGAGCAGTTCTTC. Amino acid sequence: CASSVDLAGWEQFF.

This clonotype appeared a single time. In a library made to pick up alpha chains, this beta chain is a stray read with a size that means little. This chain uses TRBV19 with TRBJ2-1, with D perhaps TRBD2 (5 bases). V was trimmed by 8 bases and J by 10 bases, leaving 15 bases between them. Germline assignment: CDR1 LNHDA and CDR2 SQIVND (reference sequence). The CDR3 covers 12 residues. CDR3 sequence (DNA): TGTGCCAGTTCGTATACCCCGGGGGAGCAGTTCTTC. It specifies CASSYTPGEQFF.

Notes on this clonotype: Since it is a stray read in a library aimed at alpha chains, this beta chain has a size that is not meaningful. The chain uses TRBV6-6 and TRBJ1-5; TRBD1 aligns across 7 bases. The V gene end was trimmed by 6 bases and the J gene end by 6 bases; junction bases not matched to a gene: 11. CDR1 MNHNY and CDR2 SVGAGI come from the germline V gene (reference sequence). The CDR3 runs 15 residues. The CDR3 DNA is TGTGCCAGCAGGAATACAGGGGAGAGAGGTCAGCCCCAGCATTTT. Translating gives CASRNTGERGQPQHF.

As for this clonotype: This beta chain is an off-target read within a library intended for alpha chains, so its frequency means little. CDR3 sequence reads: CASSGTNSNEQFF. The CDR3 region has the DNA TGCGCCAGCAGCGGGACTAACTCCAATGAGCAGTTCTTC. This sequence joins TRBV5-1 and TRBJ2-1; TRBD2 aligns across 7 bases. The CDR3 runs 13 residues. V lost 4 bases, J lost 6 bases, and 4 bases stayed unmatched. The germline CDR1 and CDR2 sequences are SGHRS and YFSETQ.

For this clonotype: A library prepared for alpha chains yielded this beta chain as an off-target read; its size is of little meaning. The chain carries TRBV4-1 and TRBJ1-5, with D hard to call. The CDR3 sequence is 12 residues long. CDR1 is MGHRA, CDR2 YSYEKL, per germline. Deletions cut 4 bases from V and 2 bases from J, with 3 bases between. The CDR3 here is CASSRGNQPQHF. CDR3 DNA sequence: TGCGCCAGCAGCCGGGGCAATCAGCCCCAGCATTTT.

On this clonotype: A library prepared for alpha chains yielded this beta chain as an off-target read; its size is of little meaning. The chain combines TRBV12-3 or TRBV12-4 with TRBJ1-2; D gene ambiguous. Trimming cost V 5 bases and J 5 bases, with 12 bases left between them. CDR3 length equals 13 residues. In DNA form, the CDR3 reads TGTGCCAGCAGTGTGTGGGGATTGTATGGCTACACCTTC. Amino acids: CASSVWGLYGYTF.

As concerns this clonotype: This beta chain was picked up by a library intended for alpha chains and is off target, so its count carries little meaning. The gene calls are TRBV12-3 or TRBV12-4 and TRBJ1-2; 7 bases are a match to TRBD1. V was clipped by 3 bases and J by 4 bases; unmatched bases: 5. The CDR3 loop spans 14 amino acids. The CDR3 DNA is TGTGCCAGCAGTTTGGAGGGGGCTCTCTATGGCTACACCTTC. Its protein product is CASSLEGALYGYTF.

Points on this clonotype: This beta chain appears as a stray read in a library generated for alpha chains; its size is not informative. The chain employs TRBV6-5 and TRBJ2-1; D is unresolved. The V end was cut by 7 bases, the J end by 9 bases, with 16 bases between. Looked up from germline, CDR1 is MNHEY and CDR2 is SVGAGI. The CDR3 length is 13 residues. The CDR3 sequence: CASKGPLRTEQFF. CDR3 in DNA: TGTGCCAGCAAAGGCCCCCTCCGCACTGAGCAGTTCTTC.

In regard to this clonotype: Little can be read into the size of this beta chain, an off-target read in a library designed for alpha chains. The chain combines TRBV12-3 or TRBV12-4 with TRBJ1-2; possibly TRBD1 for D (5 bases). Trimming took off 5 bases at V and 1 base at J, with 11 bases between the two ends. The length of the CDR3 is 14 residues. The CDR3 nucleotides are TGTGCCAGCAGTACGGGGACCCTTAACTATGGCTACACCTTC. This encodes CASSTGTLNYGYTF.

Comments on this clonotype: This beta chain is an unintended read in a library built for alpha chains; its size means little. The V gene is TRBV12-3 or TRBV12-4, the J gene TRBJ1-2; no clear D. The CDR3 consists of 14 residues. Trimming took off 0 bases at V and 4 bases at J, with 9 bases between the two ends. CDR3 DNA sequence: TGTGCCAGCAGTTTAGCGCTGACAAGCTATGGCTACACCTTC. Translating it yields CASSLALTSYGYTF.

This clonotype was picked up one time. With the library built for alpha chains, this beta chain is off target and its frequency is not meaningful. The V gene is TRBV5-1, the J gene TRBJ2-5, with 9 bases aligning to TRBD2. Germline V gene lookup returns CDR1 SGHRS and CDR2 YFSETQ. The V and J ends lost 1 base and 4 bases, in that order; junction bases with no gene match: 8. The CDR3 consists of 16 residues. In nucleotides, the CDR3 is TGCGCCAGCAGCTTGTATGGCGGGGGGGGTGGAGAGACCCAGTACTTC. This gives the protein CASSLYGGGGGETQYF. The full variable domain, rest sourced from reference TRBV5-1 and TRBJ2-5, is KAGVTQTPRYLIKTRGQQVTLSCSPISGHRSVSWYQQTPGQGLQFLFEYFSETQRNKGNFPGRFSGRQFSNSRSEMNVSTLELGDSALYLCASSLYGGGGGETQYFGPGTRLLVL.

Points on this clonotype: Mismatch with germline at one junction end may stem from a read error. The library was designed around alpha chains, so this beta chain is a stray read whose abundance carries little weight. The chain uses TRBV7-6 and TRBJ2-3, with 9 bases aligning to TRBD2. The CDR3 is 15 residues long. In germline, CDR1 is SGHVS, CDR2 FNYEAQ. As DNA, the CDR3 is TGTGCCAGCGGCTTAGGACTAGCGAGCACAGATACGCAGTATTTT. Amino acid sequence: CASGLGLASTDTQYF. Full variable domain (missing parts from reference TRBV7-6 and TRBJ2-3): GAGVSQSPRYKVTKRGQDVALRCDPISGHVSLYWYRQALGQGPEFLTYFNYEAQQDKSGLPNDRFSAERPEGSISTLTIQRTEQRDSAMYRCASGLGLASTDTQYFGPGTRLTVL.

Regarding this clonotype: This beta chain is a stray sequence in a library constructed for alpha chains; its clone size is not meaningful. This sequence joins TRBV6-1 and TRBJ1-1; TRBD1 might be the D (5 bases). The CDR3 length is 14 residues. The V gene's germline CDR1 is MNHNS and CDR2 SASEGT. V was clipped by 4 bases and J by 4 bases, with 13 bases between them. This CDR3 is CASSVGLLSTEAFF. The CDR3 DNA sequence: TGTGCCAGCAGTGTGGGACTGTTGAGCACTGAAGCTTTCTTT.